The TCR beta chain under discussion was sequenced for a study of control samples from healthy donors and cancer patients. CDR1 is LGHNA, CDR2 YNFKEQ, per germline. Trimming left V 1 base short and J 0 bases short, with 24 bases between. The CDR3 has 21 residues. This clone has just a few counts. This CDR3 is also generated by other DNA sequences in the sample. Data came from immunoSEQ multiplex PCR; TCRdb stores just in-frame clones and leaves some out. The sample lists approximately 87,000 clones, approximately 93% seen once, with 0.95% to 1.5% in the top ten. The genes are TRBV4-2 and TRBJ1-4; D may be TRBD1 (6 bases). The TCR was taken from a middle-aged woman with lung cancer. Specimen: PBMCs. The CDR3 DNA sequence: TGTGCCAGCAGCCAAGGGGGTAGAGGGACAAAGCAGGGTCCAACTAATGAAAAACTGTTTTTT. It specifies CASSQGGRGTKQGPTNEKLFF.